A single sample is the source of the 12 T cell receptor beta chains below, sequenced in a study of shared clonotypes between healthy human individuals. Only in-frame clones appear in the TCRdb table, and some are missing; sequencing was by immunoSEQ multiplex PCR. The data show roughly 2.6 million clones, approximately 92% seen once. The sample was naive CD4+ T cells sorted from blood. Subset specified: CD45RA+ positively selected. All receptors derive from a man aged 18 to 29 in good health.

Concerning this clone: At the DNA level, this CDR3 is encoded by other sequences in the same sample as well. The rearrangement joins TRBV5-1 to TRBJ1-5, with D uncertain. Trimming removed 0 bases at V and 3 bases at J, with 4 bases between. The CDR3 totals 13 residues. Per the germline V gene, CDR1 is SGHRS and CDR2 is YFSETQ. CDR3: CASSLGPNQPQHF. The CDR3 DNA is TGCGCCAGCAGCTTGGGGCCCAATCAGCCCCAGCATTTT.

V usage is TRBV5-1 and J usage is TRBJ1-2, with a weak D call TRBD1 (5 bases). Germline CDR1 reads SGHRS; CDR2 reads YFSETQ. The CDR3 runs to 16 residues. Trimming took off 4 bases at V and 3 bases at J, with 19 bases between the two ends. In DNA form, the CDR3 reads TGCGCCAGCAGCCTGGCTGGGGCAGGCCAAGACTATGGCTACACCTTC. Translation gives CASSLAGAGQDYGYTF.

The chain uses TRBV2 and TRBJ2-1; D is ambiguous. The V gene's germline CDR1 is SNHLY and CDR2 FYNNEI. Trimming left V 2 bases short and J 10 bases short, with 9 bases between. This CDR3 is 12 amino acids long. The chain's CDR3 is CASSESWREQFF. In DNA, the CDR3 is TGTGCCAGCAGTGAATCCTGGAGAGAGCAGTTCTTC.

The CDR3 DNA is TGCGCCAGCAGCCCGGACAGGGTCGATACAGATACGCAGTATTTT. Its protein is CASSPDRVDTDTQYF. The V gene is TRBV5-1, the J gene TRBJ2-3; 8 nucleotides line up with TRBD1. V gave up 4 bases and J gave up 3 bases; unmatched junction bases: 7. This CDR3 region has 15 residues. The germline CDR1 and CDR2 sequences are SGHRS and YFSETQ.

The chain uses TRBV2 and TRBJ1-5, with D uncertain. This CDR3 is built from 15 residues. Trimming took 1 base from V and 6 from J, leaving 13 bases between them. CDR1 and CDR2 (germline): SNHLY, FYNNEI. The CDR3 nucleotides read TGTGCCAGCAGTGAAGTTGCGGTCGCGGGTCAGCCCCAGCATTTT. It is translated as CASSEVAVAGQPQHF.

The chain links TRBV12-5 to TRBJ1-5; unclear D gene. Germline assignment: CDR1 LGHNT and CDR2 FRNRAP. This CDR3 spans 13 amino acids. Trimming took 1 base from V and 5 from J, leaving 6 bases between them. DNA of the CDR3: TGTGCTAGTGGTTTGGATGACCATCAGCCCCAGCATTTT. Amino acid sequence: CASGLDDHQPQHF.

This chain uses TRBV7-9 with TRBJ1-2, with 7 bases identical to TRBD1. Trimming at V came to 1 base and at J to 4 bases, leaving 6 bases not matched to a gene. The CDR3 has 15 residues. CDR1 is SEHNR and CDR2 is FQNEAQ in the germline V gene (reference sequence). In DNA, the CDR3 is TGTGCCAGCAGCTTAGAAGGGGGCTGGGGCTATGGCTACACCTTC. It is translated as CASSLEGGWGYGYTF.

The V gene is TRBV9, the J gene TRBJ1-3; D is uncertain. Trimming cost V 0 bases and J 9 bases, with 7 bases left between them. Per the germline V gene, CDR1 is SGDLS and CDR2 is YYNGEE. CDR3 length: 12 amino acids. The CDR3 region is CASSVEAGTIYF. The DNA of the CDR3 is TGTGCCAGCAGCGTAGAAGCAGGCACCATATATTTT.

The V call is TRBV18, the J call TRBJ2-7; 8 nucleotides line up with TRBD2. CDR3 length: 15 residues. V dropped 4 bases and J dropped 4; count of bases not matched to a gene: 9. The germline V gene encodes CDR1 KGHSH and CDR2 LQKENI. The CDR3 region is CASSRPMAGGYEQYF. The CDR3 DNA sequence: TGTGCCAGCTCACGGCCTATGGCGGGGGGTTACGAGCAGTACTTC.

The rearrangement links TRBV6-7 to TRBJ1-2, with a tentative D call TRBD1 (6 bases). TRBV6-7 qualifies as an ORF whose function is uncertain. CDR3 length equals 17 residues. V was trimmed by 4 bases and J by 0 bases, leaving 18 bases between them. The DNA of the CDR3 is TGTGCCAGCAGTTTACAGGGTAACAATCCTACTAACTATGGCTACACCTTC. Protein: CASSLQGNNPTNYGYTF.

Here the CDR3 reads CASSSIIYNGYEQYF. The CDR3 DNA is TGTGCCAGCAGCTCGATAATATATAATGGGTACGAGCAGTACTTC. The chain is built from TRBV11-2 and TRBJ2-7; D unresolved. V dropped 4 bases and J dropped 4 bases, with 17 bases sitting between them. The germline CDR1 and CDR2 sequences are SGHAT and FQNNGV. CDR3 size: 15 residues.

This chain uses TRBV7-2 with TRBJ2-5; 15 bases fit TRBD2. Germline V gives CDR1 SGHTA, CDR2 FQGNSA. This CDR3 contains 17 residues. The V and J ends lost 3 bases and 5 bases, in that order; junction bases with no gene match: 7. CDR3 region: CASSFGLAGGTYETQYF. Written as DNA, the CDR3 is TGTGCCAGCAGCTTCGGACTAGCGGGGGGGACGTATGAGACCCAGTACTTC.